Given below is one T cell receptor (beta chain) in context. The target antigen is unknown. Generated by immunoSEQ multiplex PCR, the TCRdb table keeps only in-frame clones and is missing some. The sample holds more than 30,000 clones, about four fifths seen once. Culture proceeded for nine to ten days, and CD4+ T cells were then isolated. Both day 3 and day 7 saw half the medium replaced with IL-2 medium. This sample stems from a study of vaccination effects on CD4 cells after COVID-19. The V end was cut by 0 bases, the J end by 5 bases, with 10 bases between. The CDR3 is 14 amino acids. Germline lookup yields CDR1 LGHNA and CDR2 YSLEER.

The chain uses TRBV4-3 and TRBJ2-5, with D possibly TRBD1 on 6 matching bases. Sequences were derived from CD4+ T cells from PBMCs cultured without peptide, sampled before COVID-19 vaccination. The sequence was obtained from a human donor who received a COVID-19 vaccine. The CDR3 DNA sequence: TGCGCCAGCAGCCAAGACAGGGGTGGGGAGACCCAGTACTTC. Amino acids: CASSQDRGGETQYF.